Listed below are T cell receptor beta chains from one sample, sequenced in a study of read filtering for tumor transcriptome and immune sequencing. A single record per CDR3 protein comes from TCRdb applying MiXCR to the reads. The table has tens of thousands of distinct CDR3 sequences, around 19% seen once. The specimen was a population of CD138-negative cells sorted from bone marrow. These receptors were taken from a donor aged 40 or older with multiple myeloma. CDR3s include the opening cysteine and the closing phenylalanine or tryptophan. A D gene is named only where the DNA matches it firmly. Clone sizes are given selectively: once, few, many, or a class where the clone is expanded.

clone size	D gene	J gene	V gene	CDR3 DNA	CDR3 protein
many	NA	TRBJ1-6	TRBV29-1	TGCAGCGTTGAAGCCCGCGGATCGAGTAGCTCCTATAATTCACCCCTCCACTTT	CSVEARGSSSSYNSPLHF
many	NA	TRBJ2-7	TRBV6-2/TRBV6-3	TGTGCCAGCAGTTACTCCGGCGCTAATCCGTGGGAGCAGTACTTC	CASSYSGANPWEQYF
many	NA	TRBJ2-3	TRBV20-1	TGCAGTGCTAGCCCCCCCAGTGGGGCTACAGATACGCAGTATTTT	CSASPPSGATDTQYF
many	NA	TRBJ1-1	TRBV3-1	TGTGCCAGCAGCCCCCCGCGGGGGGGGAACACTGAAGCTTTCTTT	CASSPPRGGNTEAFF
few	NA	TRBJ1-2	TRBV19	TGTGCCAGTAGCCCAGGGGAGACAAAAAGGGGCTACACCTTC	CASSPGETKRGYTF
NA	NA	TRBJ2-6	TRBV6-2/TRBV6-3	TGTGCCAGCAGTTACCAGAGCTCTGGGGCCAACGTCCTGACTTTC	CASSYQSSGANVLTF
many	TRBD2	TRBJ2-1	TRBV12-3/TRBV12-4	TGTGCCAGCACCAGGACTAGCGGAATCTACAATGAGCAGTTCTTC	CASTRTSGIYNEQFF
many	TRBD1	TRBJ1-5	TRBV20-1	TGCAGTGGTTACTGGGACAGTAATCAGCCCCAGCATTTT	CSGYWDSNQPQHF
many	NA	TRBJ2-7	TRBV6-2/TRBV6-3	TGTGCCAGCAAGGAGGGCTCCTACGAGCAGTACTTC	CASKEGSYEQYF
many	NA	TRBJ2-5	TRBV14	TGTGCCAGCAGCCAAGATATGGGGGTTTTAGAAGAGACCCAGTACTTC	CASSQDMGVLEETQYF
NA	TRBD2	TRBJ2-7	TRBV7-8	TGTGCCAGCAGCTCAGGGCTAGCGGGGGGGTCCTACGAGCAGTACTTC	CASSSGLAGGSYEQYF
few	NA	TRBJ2-5	TRBV2	TGTGCCAGCAGTGGACATCAAGAGACCCAGTACTTC	CASSGHQETQYF
many	TRBD2	TRBJ2-6	TRBV10-3	TGTGCCATCAGAGCAGGGGAAGGGGCACCCGGGACTAGTATATCCTCTGGGGCCAACGTCCTGACTTTC	CAIRAGEGAPGTSISSGANVLTF
many	TRBD1	TRBJ2-2	TRBV29-1	TGCAGCGTCCAACGACAGGGAAACACCGGGGAGCTGTTTTTT	CSVQRQGNTGELFF
many	NA	TRBJ2-3	TRBV20-1	TGCAGTGCTACCAACCGGCGGAACCCCACAGATACGCAGTATTTT	CSATNRRNPTDTQYF
many	NA	TRBJ2-2	TRBV24-1	TGTGCCACCAGTGACCCCGGTTTAGAGCTGTTTTTT	CATSDPGLELFF
many	TRBD2	TRBJ2-7	TRBV5-1	TGCGCCAGCAGCAAACCGTCAGCGGGGGGCTACGAGCAGTACTTC	CASSKPSAGGYEQYF
NA	NA	TRBJ2-1	TRBV18	TGTGCCAGCTCACCATCGTCGGGAGAAGTTTACTACAATGAGCAGTTCTTC	CASSPSSGEVYYNEQFF
many	NA	TRBJ2-6	TRBV7-6	TGTGCCAGCAGCTCGGAATCTGGAAAATCCGTTTCTGGGGCCAACGTCCTGACTTTC	CASSSESGKSVSGANVLTF
many	NA	TRBJ1-5	TRBV30	TGTGCCTGGAGTCCTCAAATCGACAGAGGCAATCAGCCCCAGCATTTT	CAWSPQIDRGNQPQHF
NA	NA	TRBJ2-1	TRBV6-1	TGTGCCAGCAGTGAACGCAGGGGAAATGGGCAGTTCTTC	CASSERRGNGQFF
NA	TRBD2	TRBJ2-4	TRBV6-6	TGTGCCAGCAAGGAGCGGGGGGGAGAAGGAGTCAAAAACATTCAGTACTTC	CASKERGGEGVKNIQYF
many	NA	TRBJ2-1	TRBV29-1	TGCAGCTCAGGGACGGAAGCCTACAATGAGCAGTTCTTC	CSSGTEAYNEQFF
many	TRBD2	TRBJ2-5	TRBV6-2/TRBV6-3	TGTGCCAGCACCCGCAGGGTCGGGGGGGAGACCCAGTACTTC	CASTRRVGGETQYF
many	NA	TRBJ2-3	TRBV9	TGTGCCAGCAGCGCGACAGATACGCAGTATTTT	CASSATDTQYF
NA	NA	TRBJ2-3	TRBV5-6	TGTGCCAGCAGCCCAGGTTCTCTTAGCACAGATACGCAGTATTTT	CASSPGSLSTDTQYF
many	NA	TRBJ2-1	TRBV5-6	TGTGCCAGCAGCTGGGGCCGAGGGGACAATGAGCAGTTCTTC	CASSWGRGDNEQFF
NA	TRBD1	TRBJ1-1	TRBV5-1	TGCGCCAGCAGGTCGGACAGGGCAAACGCTGAAGCTTTCTTT	CASRSDRANAEAFF
many	TRBD2	TRBJ2-1	TRBV7-2	TGTGCCAGCAGCCCGACCGGGACTAGCGGGAGAAAGCAGTTCTTC	CASSPTGTSGRKQFF
many	NA	TRBJ2-6	TRBV19	TGTGCCAGTAGTATAGCACAGATCTCTGGGGCCAACGTCCTGACTTTC	CASSIAQISGANVLTF
many	NA	TRBJ2-5	TRBV18	TGTGCCAGCTCACCAGCCGACAGATCTCAAGAGACCCAGTACTTC	CASSPADRSQETQYF
many	NA	TRBJ1-1	TRBV5-1	TGCGCCAGCAGCTTGGAGCCCAGGGTAGGGACTGAAGCTTTCTTT	CASSLEPRVGTEAFF
many	NA	TRBJ2-1	TRBV6-2/TRBV6-3	TGTGCCAGCAGTTTACGATTATGGGATGAGCAGTTCTTC	CASSLRLWDEQFF
few	NA	TRBJ2-3	TRBV18	TGTGCCAGCTCACCATTACCAAGACAGTTGCTCACAGATACGCAGTATTTT	CASSPLPRQLLTDTQYF
NA	TRBD1	TRBJ1-5	TRBV7-9	TGTGCCGGCAGCCTCGGGACAGGGAGCAATCAGCCCCAGCATTTT	CAGSLGTGSNQPQHF
many	NA	TRBJ2-2	TRBV30	TGTGCCTGGAACGAGGGCTCGAACACCGGGGAGCTGTTTTTT	CAWNEGSNTGELFF
many	TRBD1	TRBJ2-5	TRBV5-1	TGCGCCAGCAGCTCGGGACAGGGAGTAGGAGAGACCCAGTACTTC	CASSSGQGVGETQYF
many	NA	TRBJ2-1	TRBV7-3	TGTGCCAGCAGCTCCCGGGGGGCTACCTACAATGAGCAGTTCTTC	CASSSRGATYNEQFF
many	NA	TRBJ2-7	TRBV5-1	TGCGCCAGCAGCTTGGGCACAGAGCCCTACGAGCAGTACTTC	CASSLGTEPYEQYF
many	NA	TRBJ2-1	TRBV5-1	TGCGCCAGCAGCTTGGGCGGGGTATCCTACAATGAGCAGTTCTTC	CASSLGGVSYNEQFF
many	TRBD1	TRBJ2-2	TRBV6-5	TGTGCCAGCACCCCTTTGCTCGTCGGGACAGGCATCCACACCGGGGAGCTGTTTTTT	CASTPLLVGTGIHTGELFF
NA	TRBD2	TRBJ2-1	TRBV28	TGTGCCAGCAGTTTGGCTAGCGGGAGCTACAATGAGCAGTTCTTC	CASSLASGSYNEQFF
many	NA	TRBJ1-4	TRBV2	TGTGCCAGCAGTGACACCGGGACCCCGCGGGAAAAACTGTTTTTT	CASSDTGTPREKLFF
many	TRBD2	TRBJ2-3	TRBV3-1	TGTGCCAGCAGCCCAGCGGGGGGTACCTTTGGGACAGATACGCAGTATTTT	CASSPAGGTFGTDTQYF
many	TRBD1	TRBJ2-3	TRBV28	TGTGCCAGCAGACGACAGGGGGGCACAGATACGCAGTATTTT	CASRRQGGTDTQYF
NA	NA	TRBJ1-5	TRBV12-3/TRBV12-4	TGTGCCAGCAGTTCAGATCCTCAGCCCCAGCATTTT	CASSSDPQPQHF
many	TRBD1	TRBJ2-5	TRBV2	TGTGCCAGCAGCTCCGACAGGGAAGAGACCCAGTACTTC	CASSSDREETQYF
many	TRBD1	TRBJ2-5	TRBV10-3	TGTGCCATCAGTGAAGCGCCAGGGGGAACCGAGACCCAGTACTTC	CAISEAPGGTETQYF